The 2 T cell receptor beta chains below were found in one sample sequenced in a study of T cell repertoires in cytomegalovirus infection. TCRdb re-derived calls from the reads in MiXCR, one entry per CDR3 protein. The sample includes roughly 230,000 distinct CDR3 sequences, approximately 22% of them seen just once. The sequenced material came from CD8+ T cells from PBMCs. These receptor sequences come from a human donor in good health (CMV status not recorded). Some clones in this sample may be carry-over from other donors' samples.

This clonotype was seen at least ten times. This chain uses TRBV7-2 with TRBJ2-1; the D gene is possibly TRBD2 (6 bases). Germline loops: CDR1 SGHTA, CDR2 FQGNSA. CDR3 length: 15 amino acids. With 3 bases removed from V and 2 bases from J, the gap between germline ends came to 11 bases. This chain's CDR3 is CASSFSGRAYNEQFF. Written as DNA, the CDR3 is TGTGCCAGCAGCTTTAGCGGAAGAGCCTACAATGAGCAGTTCTTC. Filled out from reference TRBV7-2 and TRBJ2-1, the complete variable domain reads GAGVSQSPSNKVTEKGKDVELRCDPISGHTALYWYRQSLGQGLEFLIYFQGNSAPDKSGLPSDRFSAERTGGSVSTLTIQRTQQEDSAVYLCASSFSGRAYNEQFFGPGTRLTVL.

The chain recombines TRBV27 with TRBJ2-2; D may be TRBD1 or TRBD2 (6 bases each). The V end was cut by 2 bases, the J end by 6 bases, with 10 bases between. This CDR3 spans 14 amino acids. Germline CDR1 and CDR2: MNHEY and SMNVEV (reference sequence). CDR3 sequence: CASSLGGLAGELFF. For the CDR3, the DNA is TGTGCCAGCAGTTTAGGGGGGCTGGCCGGGGAGCTGTTTTTT.